One T cell receptor (beta chain) is described in this entry. Antigen: not known. The sample is drawn from a study of cytomegalovirus exposure and HLA in healthy donors. Study results and caveats: The majority of CMV-associated TCR beta chains were reported as apparently HLA-restricted in a later analysis. Presence/absence analyses supposed approximately even sequencing depth among donors.

It was with 60 Vbeta and 13 Jbeta primers that the PCR ran. TCRdb's copy holds only in-frame clones and misses some; the assay was immunoSEQ multiplex PCR. The table has about 140,000 clones, approximately 88% seen once; the top ten hold around 0.54%. The TCR was taken from a woman between 35 and 50 years old in good health and CMV-seronegative. The sequenced sample was PBMCs.

CDR3: CASGTPGLAGSGEQYF. The CDR3 DNA sequence: TGTGCCAGTGGAACCCCGGGACTAGCGGGATCAGGCGAGCAGTACTTC. The chain links TRBV19 to TRBJ2-7; 13 bases match TRBD2. Germline V gene data show CDR1 as LNHDA and CDR2 as SQIVND (reference sequence). Trimming cost V 8 bases and J 6 bases; bases outside gene matches: 13. The CDR3 length is 16 residues.